Shown below are 10 T cell receptor beta chains from a single sample sequenced in a study of CD8+CD57+ T cells in acquired aplastic anemia. TCR beta VDJ and CDR3 profiling used genomic DNA as template. TCRdb redid the calling of the reads with MiXCR, one entry per CDR3 protein. The sample includes roughly 250,000 distinct CDR3 sequences, 70% to 85% seen only once; the top ten take 42%. Sequencing involved patients with CD8+CD57+ cell expansion previously shown by flow cytometry. What was sequenced was sorted CD4+, CD8+, or CD8+CD57+ T cells (not recorded which) from PBMCs. These receptors came from a human donor with aplastic anemia.

This chain joins TRBV5-6 and TRBJ1-1, with D possibly TRBD1 on 5 matching bases. With 3 bases removed from V and 4 bases from J, the gap between germline ends came to 13 bases. Germline V CDR1 and CDR2: SGHDT, YYEEEE. This CDR3 contains 14 residues. The CDR3 region has the DNA TGTGCCAGCAGCTCCTTGAGGGGAATCACTGAAGCTTTCTTT. This gives the protein CASSSLRGITEAFF.

V gene TRBV5-1 combines with J gene TRBJ1-1, with D uncertain. Germline values: CDR1 SGHRS, CDR2 YFSETQ. This CDR3 spans 14 amino acids. Trimming shortened V by 2 bases and J by 7 bases, and 15 bases separated the two germline ends. CDR3 DNA sequence: TGCGCCAGCAGCTTCGAAGATGCAACTAATGAAGCTTTCTTT. It encodes CASSFEDATNEAFF.

Concerning this clonotype itself: No conserved phenylalanine or tryptophan ends this CDR3, so it is likely a read error. The chain joins TRBV2 to TRBJ1-2; possible D gene TRBD1, 6 bases. The CDR3 has 15 amino acids. Per the germline V gene, CDR1 is SNHLY and CDR2 is FYNNEI. Trimming removed 8 bases from V and 7 bases from J, with 23 bases in between. CDR3 residues: CASGAGGAEMLGYTS. For the CDR3, the DNA is TGTGCCAGCGGGGCCGGGGGCGCCGAGATGCTTGGCTACACCTCA.

This clonotype was seen just once. The rearrangement joins TRBV10-3 to TRBJ2-7; 9 bases match TRBD1. The V and J ends lost 6 bases and 5 bases, in that order; junction bases with no gene match: 5. The CDR3 loop spans 13 amino acids. Germline lookup yields CDR1 ENHRY and CDR2 SYGVKD. CDR3 bases: TGTGCCATCAGGACCGGACAGGGGAACGAGCAGTACTTC. This encodes CAIRTGQGNEQYF.

The chain uses TRBV10-3 and TRBJ2-2; D perhaps matches TRBD2 (6 bases). CDR3 length: 15 amino acids. The ends were cut back, 2 bases at V and 6 bases at J, with 13 bases in the middle. Germline-derived CDR1 and CDR2 are ENHRY and SYGVKD. In nucleotides, the CDR3 is TGTGCCATCAGTGAGGACCACGGGGGTGCCGGGGAGCTGTTTTTT. Amino acid sequence: CAISEDHGGAGELFF.

This chain connects TRBV7-2 to TRBJ2-1; D is undetermined. V lost 0 bases and J lost 2, with 8 bases in between. Germline-derived CDR1 and CDR2 are SGHTA and FQGNSA. CDR3 length: 15 residues. In nucleotides, the CDR3 is TGTGCCAGCAGCTTAGCCCGCCCCCCCTACAATGAGCAGTTCTTC. It encodes CASSLARPPYNEQFF.

Remarks on this clonotype: A junction end diverges from the germline sequence, so it may reflect a read error. This chain joins TRBV9 and TRBJ2-3, with D possibly matching TRBD2 (5 bases). Germline V gives CDR1 SGDLS, CDR2 YYNGEE. The CDR3 contains 15 residues. The CDR3: CASGVGLNNKDTQYF. As DNA, the CDR3 is TGTGCCAGCGGCGTAGGACTGAACAACAAAGATACGCAGTATTTT.

The chain recombines TRBV15 with TRBJ2-1; a weak D match, TRBD1 (7 bases). The assigned J gene may be wrong: the sequence end matches TRBJ2-7 better. CDR3 length: 18 residues. Germline CDR1 LNHNV, CDR2 YYDKDF (reference sequence). The CDR3 reads CATSRGPLGGGTAYEQYF. For the CDR3, the DNA is TGTGCCACCAGCAGAGGGCCCCTTGGAGGGGGCACCGCCTACGAGCAGTACTTC.

This clonotype was observed a few times. V is TRBV12-3 or TRBV12-4 and J is TRBJ2-1; TRBD2 aligns across 9 bases. CDR3 length equals 16 residues. The junction had 16 bases not matched to a gene; V was cut back by 8 bases and J by 8 bases. As DNA, the CDR3 is TGTGCCAGCGGGGATCAAAGAAGCGGGGGGAGCGATGAGCAGTTCTTC. Its translation is CASGDQRSGGSDEQFF.

This clonotype was recorded only once. The chain is built from TRBV5-5 and TRBJ2-5; TRBD1 matches at 7 bases. CDR1 SGHKS and CDR2 YYEKEE come from the germline V gene (reference sequence). V lost 5 bases and J lost 3; bases outside the gene matches: 7. This CDR3 contains 14 residues. The CDR3 protein is CASSYSGTEETQYF. DNA of the CDR3: TGTGCCAGCAGTTACTCGGGGACAGAAGAGACCCAGTACTTC. Based on the CDR3 plus reference TRBV5-5 and TRBJ2-5, the full variable domain is DAGVTQSPTHLIKTRGQQVTLRCSPISGHKSVSWYQQVLGQGPQFIFQYYEKEERGRGNFPDRFSARQFPNYSSELNVNALLLGDSALYLCASSYSGTEETQYFGPGTRLLVL.